This T cell receptor (beta chain) was sequenced during a study of T-cell reconstitution after alpha-beta-depleted transplantation in children. Unique molecular identifiers featured in how the TCRbeta library was prepared. One entry per CDR3 protein results from TCRdb running MiXCR on the PCR reads. The sample has some 590,000 distinct CDR3 sequences; more than 9% are singletons. This sequence originates from a human donor who donated a stem cell graft to a child with acute myeloid leukemia. Sample: PBMCs from the stem cell graft donor, taken from the stem cell graft.

The CDR3 sequence: CASSNGDRAYNEQFF. The CDR3 DNA follows: TGTGCCAGCAGTAACGGGGACAGGGCCTACAATGAGCAGTTCTTC. The rearrangement uses TRBV12-3 or TRBV12-4 and TRBJ2-1, with 9 bases fitting TRBD1. J was trimmed by 2 bases and V by 5 bases; bases with no gene match: 4. The CDR3 has 15 amino acids.